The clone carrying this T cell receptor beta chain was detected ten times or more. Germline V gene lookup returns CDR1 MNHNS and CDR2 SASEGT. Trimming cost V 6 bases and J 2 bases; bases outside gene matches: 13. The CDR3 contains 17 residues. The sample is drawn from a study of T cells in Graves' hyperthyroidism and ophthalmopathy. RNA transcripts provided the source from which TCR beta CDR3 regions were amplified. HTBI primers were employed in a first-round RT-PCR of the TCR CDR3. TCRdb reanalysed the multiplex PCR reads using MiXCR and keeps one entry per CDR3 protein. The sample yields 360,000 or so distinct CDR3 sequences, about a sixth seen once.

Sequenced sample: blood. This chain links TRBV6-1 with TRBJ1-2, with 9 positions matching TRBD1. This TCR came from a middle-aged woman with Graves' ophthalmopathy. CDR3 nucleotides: TGTGCCAGCAGCAGAGAGGGACAGGGCGCTCCCAACTATGGCTACACCTTC. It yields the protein CASSREGQGAPNYGYTF.